This T cell receptor (beta chain) was identified in a study of cytomegalovirus exposure and HLA in healthy donors (TCRdb year 2017). The study in broad terms: An earlier analysis of around 600 of the donors reported 250 to 350 Gb of sequence data and around 110 million unique TCR beta sequences from roughly 200 million T cells. All discovery cohort repertoires had been generated on a single sequencing platform. To study patterns of TCR occurrence, a later analysis re-analyzed previously published TCR beta repertoires from 500 to 850 donors and added high-resolution HLA genotyping. On average, roughly 250,000 unique TCR beta nucleotide sequences were sequenced per donor among 398 genotyped donors of the cohort, with 15% to 20% of those sequences being non-productive. Donor age, sex, ethnicity and CMV serostatus were compiled alongside the repertoire data. Rather than using new phenotypic data, the later analysis identified candidate immune exposures from TCR beta sequences and from how often those sequences occurred across donors. Roughly five DR-DQ haplotypes were treated as single units for association and clustering because of strong linkage in the cohort. To predict cytomegalovirus infection status, the study brought together high-throughput TCR immunosequencing, statistical association of individual TCRs with disease status, and machine learning. Class I and class II HLA loci were covered by the typing at four-digit resolution. In addition to the first cohort of roughly 670 subjects, a separate validation cohort of approximately 120 different subjects was used. Genome-wide SNP genotypes for about 60% of the 666 donors were used in a later genetic analysis, which treated that subset as a discovery cohort. Roughly 300 gigabases of sequencing data and tens of millions of unique TCR sequences were included in an early release covering roughly 600 HLA-typed donors. Typing coverage varied by locus: roughly 620-640 donors for A, B, C, DRB1 and DQB1; approximately 560 for DQA1; more than 600 for DPA1; approximately 470 for DPB1. Using immunosequencing, the study profiled T cell repertoires from approximately 700 subjects and related those repertoires to cytomegalovirus serostatus. The study was designed to test whether signatures of past pathogen exposure could be identified by cataloging public T cell receptors. An earlier analysis of around 640 of the donors used high-throughput TCR beta sequencing to judge whether each TCR beta V gene segment behaved as functional or pseudogenic. The genetic ancestry cluster associated with self-reported Caucasian donors included 70% to 85% of the 300 to 400 genotyped donors. Beyond this particular receptor, the publication reports: Linkage disequilibrium might explain the correlated functional status among segregating V segments, but an unknown experimental factor could not be excluded. A group of highly shared sequence variants was considered likely to be a technical artifact of the sequencing pipeline. According to a later analysis, most CMV-associated TCR beta chains appeared to be HLA-restricted, and the HLA associations seemed to be driven largely by CMV exposure. In a later analysis, HLA-associated TCR beta chains showed more clonal expansion and lower generation probabilities than non-associated chains that were equally common. In a later genetic analysis, a missense DCLRE1C variant was associated with V-gene and J-gene trimming of TCR beta chains, and the association was replicated in an independent cohort. Roughly uniform sequencing depth across donors was assumed in presence/absence analyses, although this assumption may not hold. According to a later genetic analysis, donors in an Asian-associated ancestry cluster had fewer N-insertions in productive TCRs than the roughly 700-donor mean. The authors suggested that the approach could potentially be extended to other disease states and immunological phenotypes. The earlier analysis of 587 of the donors excluded some 15 rarely observed V segments, including chromosome 9 orphons, because counts were too low. Specific HLA alleles were associated with about 17,000 TCR beta sequences at a false discovery rate of 0.05 in a later analysis. In the study, about 150 TCR beta chains were listed as associated with cytomegalovirus. Because some donors lacked HLA typing at each locus, the association tests relied only on the typed subset. Strong co-occurrence of HLA alleles, especially DR and DQ, made assigning TCR associations to individual alleles difficult. Only TCR beta chains were sequenced in this cohort, and the absence of alpha or paired-chain data limited detectable features. In an earlier analysis of roughly 500 of the donors, most TCR beta V segments appeared in productive rearrangements about 90% or about 30% of the time, broadly matching IMGT annotations. In a later analysis, TCR association rates were found to vary across HLA loci, with the most associated TCRs seen for DRB1 alleles and the fewest for HLA-C alleles. In a later analysis, several top co-occurrence clusters were reported to appear linked to parvovirus B19, influenza, CMV and Epstein-Barr virus. The classifier was reported to diagnose cytomegalovirus status with high specificity and sensitivity in both the original and validation cohorts. A further reported finding was that TCR beta sequences accurately predicted the HLA-A and HLA-B alleles for most subjects in the first cohort. Three of the identified cytomegalovirus-associated TCR beta chains were confirmed in vitro to be specific for cytomegalovirus antigens. Some IMGT-functional V segments, including TRBV6-2 and TRBV6-3, could not be distinguished by the 87-base-pair reads and were therefore excluded. For the cohort, immune exposure information was limited to CMV serostatus. Most TCR sequences were observed very rarely across donors, whereas some public TCRs were present in many individuals.

As encoded in the germline V gene (reference sequence), CDR1 is SEHNR while CDR2 is FQNEAQ. Inclusive of the bounding cysteine and phenylalanine, the CDR3 is 11 residues long. Only the CDR3 part of the read is kept: 33 bases, read in frame from the first base. In total, fewer than 750 healthy bone marrow donors made up the cohort. Cohort members were all nominally healthy when sampled, although unrecorded immune exposures were likely present. The donor was CMV seropositive and belonged to the group of some 290 seropositive cohort members. Each donor provided a peripheral blood sample, and peripheral blood mononuclear cells were used for TCR beta sequencing. Genomic DNA was extracted from the blood cell samples with the Qiagen DNeasy Blood Extraction Kit. For this clone: It lacks a known antigen. One end of the junction fails to match germline, which may point to a read error.

Receptors were amplified or captured by the immunoSEQ multiplex PCR assay. For the multiplex PCR, a mixture combining 60 forward primers for TCR Vbeta segments and 13 reverse primers for TCR Jbeta segments was used. Amplification of the CDR3 region of rearranged TCR beta genes was performed with a multiplex PCR assay on genomic DNA. The Illumina HiSeq System was used to sequence the amplified TCR beta libraries as 87-base-pair reads. As for the original processing: A later analysis tallied approximately 87 million unique TCR beta chains across the 550 to 850 repertoires, and roughly 11 million of those chains were shared by two or more donors. Raw reads were error-corrected and collapsed into unique sequences with a nearest-neighbor algorithm that merged closely related sequences to remove PCR and sequencing errors. CDR3 sequences were aligned to IMGT reference sequences to assign V, D and J gene segments. For a sequence to be retained, a match of at least six nucleotides to both a V gene segment and a J gene segment was required. Rearrangements were called productive when the CDR3 lacked stop codons and stayed in frame with V and J; all others were non-productive. CDR3 was defined according to IMGT convention as the region running from the second conserved V-encoded cysteine to the conserved J-encoded phenylalanine. The earlier analysis of 550 to 650 of the donors excluded any sequence lacking an unambiguous match to a single V gene segment. An earlier analysis of a few hundred of the donors called V segments functional above 56.7% productive rearrangements and segregating when the between-donor standard deviation exceeded 5%. A statistical classification framework was built to diagnose cytomegalovirus status from the catalog of TCR beta chain sequences. V and J gene assignment, in a later analysis, came from comparing TCR nucleotide sequences with IMGT/GENE-DB human TR gene sequences. The TCRdist pipeline was used in a later analysis to assign CDR3 sequences and most-parsimonious VDJ recombination scenarios. In a later analysis, every TCR beta chain was defined by the combination of its CDR3 amino acid sequence and its V-gene family, and reads without a unique V-gene family were dropped. As a way to deal with suspected cross-contamination and a sequencing artifact, a later analysis dropped roughly 600 nucleotide sequences that were highly shared and had low generation probability. A later analysis calculated a clonal expansion index for each public chain from normalized within-repertoire ranks of inferred template counts. Generation probabilities in a later analysis came from a VDJ recombination model fitted to out-of-frame rearrangements, and those results were checked against IGoR. A later analysis scored TCR-TCR, TCR-HLA and TCR-CMV co-occurrence with hypergeometric tests, applying a repertoire-size bias correction to TCR pairs. In a later analysis, false discovery rates were estimated by permuting HLA or CMV assignments 20 times. In a later analysis, co-occurring TCRs were grouped using DBSCAN, with TCRdist sequence similarity added in when clustering inside HLA-allele-positive subsets. Repertoires with fewer than 30,000 or more than 120,000 public chains were left out of co-occurrence clustering, as were a handful of repertoires with anomalous nucleotide sharing. The table was pulled from immuneACCESS by TCRdb, which kept in-frame rearrangements only. Such tables lose some clones; where checked, under half of the loss comes from unresolved V genes, and the rest has no known cause. V, J and clone size were drawn from that table, and D and trimming were deduced from the DNA. The sample has 200,000 to 250,000 clones on record, 77% of them singletons. The ten largest clonotypes hold less than 3.5% of the sample.

This TCR was sampled from a woman aged 55 to 70 in good health and CMV-seropositive. This chain joins TRBV7-9 to TRBJ2-5; no confident D gene assignment can be made. The specimen was PBMCs. The nucleotide sequence is TGTTCCAGCACCTATCAAGAGACCCAGTACTTC. It translates as CSSTYQETQYF.